This T cell receptor beta chain is drawn from a study of molecular identifiers for immune sequencing clone quantification (dated by TCRdb to the late 2010s). Broadly, across the study: For a replicate experiment, RNA from roughly 18,000 or 92,000 naive CD8 T cells was divided into five aliquots, and four of the five aliquots were sequenced. CD8 T cells were used in a methods study to benchmark molecular-identifier clustering-based TCR repertoire sequencing (MIDCIRS) and TCR RNA copy counting. Overall study outcomes, separate from this receptor: The sizes of highly expanded clones could end up underestimated when identical TCR molecules share a barcode. About three recovered TCR RNA copies per cell were obtained by modeling, versus about 9 by digital PCR, implying a capture efficiency of about 30%. Without barcode sub-clustering, chimeric consensus sequences inflated TCR diversity; chimeras reached as high as 47%. Clones above 20 RNA copies held over 99% of molecules in CMV-specific effector cells but under 1% in naive cells. Spiked-in Jurkat TCR RNA equal to a single cell's worth was reported to be detectable even within 1,200,000 naive CD8 T cells. Naive libraries contained spiked-in Jurkat TCR RNA (around eleven copies' worth), which is not part of the donor repertoire.

V is pared back by 4 bases and J by 2 bases, with 15 bases lying between the germline termini. Including cysteine and phenylalanine, the CDR3 has 15 amino acids. The only DNA kept is the CDR3, 45 bases in frame from the first base. The germline V gene provides CDR1 SGDLS and CDR2 YYNGEE. Ten or more counts support this clonotype. Its antigen remains undetermined. No clone much larger than this one lies a single base away; base qualities are absent. Libraries of naive CD8 T cells were built from around 18,000 to 910,000 sorted cells, with 10%, 30% or 50% of the purified RNA used. On a BD FACSAria II, naive CD8 T cells were FACS-sorted as CD8+CD4-CCR7+CD45RA+ and collected into RLT Plus buffer. Approximately eleven TCR copies' worth of Jurkat RNA were spiked into about 20,000-1,100,000 naive CD8 T cell samples to test detection sensitivity. CD8 T cells were enriched using RosetteSep CD8+ T Cell Enrichment Cocktail and Ficoll-Paque, and the enriched cells then underwent ACK red cell lysis.

Receptors were amplified or captured by PCR. The sequencer listed for this sample is Illumina HiSeq 4000. Bulk TCR libraries were made following a previously described method, with the TCR primers given in Table S5. The Qiagen AllPrep DNA/RNA kit was used to purify total RNA. Before any analysis, reads coming from multiple sequencing runs of the same library were combined into one pool. In the paper's pipeline: Reads were retained only if the reads had an exact TCR constant sequence, and the retained reads were trimmed to 150 nt and grouped according to their 12-nt molecular barcodes. Within each barcode group, reads were sub-clustered at a 15% Levenshtein threshold, and quality-weighted consensus sequences were built per RNA molecule. Non-functional sequences were filtered out, along with any lower-count sequence sitting one edit away from another sequence. Based on a fit of two negative binomial distributions, barcode sub-clusters having less than 20% of the maximum read count were discarded. TCRdb applied fastp at Q25 and MiXCR to the public reads, then kept only in-frame beta chains. Each entry merges the rows of one CDR3 protein and shows their most common DNA and genes. TCRdb's processing, not the authors' own work, is the source of the V and J calls. In this sample the table shows 35,000 or so distinct CDR3 sequences, approximately 20% of which occur a single time. Of the sample, about 1.2% falls within the top ten clones.

This chain joins TRBV9 to TRBJ2-5; TRBD2 is possibly the D segment (6 matching bases). The sequence came from a human donor in good health. Some libraries in this study had Jurkat cell RNA spiked in. The sample taken for sequencing was naive CD8+ T cells from blood, with Jurkat cell RNA spiked in. The sample's cell subset or site, from its label and the paper: FACS-sorted CD8+CD4-CCR7+CD45RA+ naive T cells. The CDR3 in this case is CASSPVGGQQETQYF. The nucleotides are TGTGCCAGCAGCCCAGTCGGGGGTCAACAAGAGACCCAGTACTTC.